These T cell receptor beta chains were read from a single sample in a study of T and B cells in COVID-19 patients. TCRdb recomputed calls from the multiplex PCR reads with MiXCR, one row per CDR3 protein. In the table there are approximately 9,500 distinct CDR3 sequences, around 28% of which are singletons. The sequencing sample was made of blood. These receptors were taken from a human donor who had recovered from COVID-19. Each CDR3 is given with its conserved first and last residue. A D gene is named only where the DNA matches it firmly. Not all rows give a size; the values are once, few, many and, for expanded clones, a class.

size	D	V	J	DNA	CDR3
-	-	TRBV12-3/TRBV12-4	TRBJ1-5	TGTGCCAGCAGTTTTCCCCTGGGCAATCAGCCCCAGCATTTT	CASSFPLGNQPQHF
-	TRBD1	TRBV5-6	TRBJ2-7	TGCGCCAGCAGCCCGGACAGGGGGCCCGGTAAGGGGGAGCAGTACTTC	CASSPDRGPGKGEQYF
medium-sized	-	TRBV6-5	TRBJ2-7	TGTGCCAGCAGAGAGGGACTCCTCGAGCAGTACTTC	CASREGLLEQYF
medium-sized	TRBD1	TRBV6-2/TRBV6-3	TRBJ2-7	TGTGCCAGCAAAGACAGGGGAAACGAGCAGTACTTC	CASKDRGNEQYF
-	-	TRBV20-1	TRBJ1-2	TGCAGTGCTAGAGATCGGGTTAGGGGCTATGGCTACACCTTC	CSARDRVRGYGYTF
medium-sized	TRBD1	TRBV19	TRBJ2-5	TGTGCCAGTAGTAGCGGGACAGGGGGAGAGACCCAGTACTTC	CASSSGTGGETQYF
-	-	TRBV4-1	TRBJ2-1	TGCGCCAGCAGCCAAGGAGGGACGGAATCCTACAATGAGCAGTTCTTC	CASSQGGTESYNEQFF
many	TRBD1	TRBV10-3	TRBJ2-7	TGTGCCATCAGTGAGGACAGGGGTTTCGAGCAGTACTTC	CAISEDRGFEQYF
-	-	TRBV27	TRBJ1-1	TGTGCCAGCAGTACAAGGGGGGAAGGGGGCACTGAAGCTTTCTTT	CASSTRGEGGTEAFF
medium-sized	-	TRBV29-1	TRBJ1-1	TGCAGCGTACAGGACACGAACACTGAAGCTTTCTTT	CSVQDTNTEAFF
-	TRBD1	TRBV18	TRBJ1-5	TGTGCCAGCTCACAGGGCAGGGGGCTGAATCAGCCCCAGCATTTT	CASSQGRGLNQPQHF
many	-	TRBV30	TRBJ1-1	TGTGCCTGGAGTGCGTGGGCCCTAGGGATTGAAGCTTTCTTT	CAWSAWALGIEAFF
few	-	TRBV30	TRBJ1-1	TGTGCCTGGAGATTAGGGGTTCTCGGGAACACTGAAGCTTTCTTT	CAWRLGVLGNTEAFF
-	TRBD2	TRBV27	TRBJ2-7	TGTGCCAGCAGTTCTAGCGGGGGCTCCTACGAGCAGTACTTC	CASSSSGGSYEQYF
-	-	TRBV6-5	TRBJ1-2	TGTGCCAGCAGTTACTCGGGAGGGGGATCAAAGAATGGCTACACCTTC	CASSYSGGGSKNGYTF
-	TRBD1	TRBV5-4	TRBJ2-5	TGTGCCAGCAGCTTGTCTCGGACAGGGGGCGAGACCCAGTACTTC	CASSLSRTGGETQYF
medium-sized	-	TRBV5-6	TRBJ2-1	TGTGCCAGCAGCCTCGGACTAACGTACAATGAGCAGTTCTTC	CASSLGLTYNEQFF
medium-sized	-	TRBV19	TRBJ1-2	TGTGCCAGTAACACGGACGGGCGGAACTATGGCTACACCTTC	CASNTDGRNYGYTF
-	-	TRBV15	TRBJ2-1	TGTGCCACCAGCAGAAATAAAAGTGGACCGAAGTACAATGAGCAGTTCTTC	CATSRNKSGPKYNEQFF
-	-	TRBV5-5	TRBJ1-6	TGTGCCAGCAGCCCGCTGGCACAAAACCTTTCACCCCTCCACTTT	CASSPLAQNLSPLHF
few	TRBD2	TRBV11-2	TRBJ2-3	TGTGCCAGCAGCTTAGATGGGACGGGAGGGCCGGATACGCAGTATTTT	CASSLDGTGGPDTQYF
-	TRBD2	TRBV20-1	TRBJ2-3	TGCAGTGCGACTAGCGGGGGTAGGACAGATACGCAGTATTTT	CSATSGGRTDTQYF
-	TRBD2	TRBV10-1	TRBJ2-1	TGTGCCATCAGTGATTTTGTAGGACTAGGCGGAGATGAGCAGTTCTTC	CAISDFVGLGGDEQFF
few	-	TRBV18	TRBJ1-5	TGTGCCAGCTCACCACAAGACGGCAATCAGCCCCAGCATTTT	CASSPQDGNQPQHF